Below, 20 T cell receptor beta chains from the same sample are listed, as sequenced in a study of blood T cell repertoires in COVID-19. The protocol was immunoSEQ multiplex PCR, while the TCRdb copy is restricted to in-frame clones and leaves out a portion. The sample lists under 300,000 clones, roughly 91% occurring once. Sequencing used PBMCs or T cells enriched from blood (not recorded which). Source of these receptors: a man aged 35-49 years who had recovered from COVID-19.

The rearrangement joins TRBV5-1 to TRBJ2-2; weak D call: TRBD1 (6 bases). The CDR3 totals 16 residues. CDR1 SGHRS and CDR2 YFSETQ come from the germline V gene. Trimming left V 0 bases short and J 4 bases short, with 13 bases between. CDR3 loop: CASSLDLTGPTGELFF. In nucleotides, the CDR3 is TGCGCCAGCAGCTTGGATCTTACAGGGCCCACCGGGGAGCTGTTTTTT.

The gene calls are TRBV5-6 and TRBJ1-5; 9 bases are shared with TRBD1. The CDR3 runs 16 residues. V shed 6 bases and J 2 bases; nucleotides not matched to a gene: 9. The germline V gene encodes CDR1 SGHDT and CDR2 YYEEEE. Here the CDR3 reads CASTQQGAWGNQPQHF. The CDR3 bases are TGTGCCAGCACTCAACAGGGGGCTTGGGGCAATCAGCCCCAGCATTTT.

In its sample, this clone was seen once. The V call is TRBV9, the J call TRBJ2-2; 9 nucleotides align to TRBD2. The CDR3 length is 20 residues. Germline assignment: CDR1 SGDLS and CDR2 YYNGEE. J lost 0 bases, V lost 7 bases, and 19 bases had no gene match. This CDR3 reads CASGSGGTSFSETNTGELFF. CDR3 coding DNA: TGTGCCAGCGGCAGCGGTGGGACTAGCTTCTCAGAAACGAACACCGGGGAGCTGTTTTTT. Combining the CDR3 with reference TRBV9 and TRBJ2-2 gives the whole variable domain DSGVTQTPKHLITATGQRVTLRCSPRSGDLSVYWYQQSLDQGLQFLIQYYNGEERAKGNILERFSAQQFPDLHSELNLSSLELGDSALYFCASGSGGTSFSETNTGELFFGEGSRLTVL.

V and J are TRBV11-2 and TRBJ1-2; D is undetermined. The length of the CDR3 is 13 residues. V dropped 6 bases and J dropped 8 bases, with 16 bases sitting between them. Germline V gene data show CDR1 as SGHAT and CDR2 as FQNNGV. The DNA of the CDR3 is TGTGCCAGCAGGAAAGGCGGAGGAACGGGCTACACCTTC. Translating it yields CASRKGGGTGYTF.

The J gene is TRBJ1-3, the V gene TRBV11-3, with D uncertain. The CDR3 has 15 residues. Between the trimmed V and J ends, which lost 1 base and 0 bases, there was a span of 7 bases. Looked up from germline, CDR1 is SGHNT and CDR2 is YENEEA. CDR3 nucleotide sequence: TGTGCCAGCAGCTTAGTTCCAGGCTCTGGAAACACCATATATTTT. Its translation: CASSLVPGSGNTIYF.

J is TRBJ2-7 and V is TRBV6-5; unclear D gene. V lost 0 bases and J lost 3, with 9 bases in between. This CDR3 has 14 residues. Germline CDR1 reads MNHEY; CDR2 reads SVGAGI. CDR3 sequence: CASSYSGRYYEQYF. DNA of the CDR3: TGTGCCAGCAGTTACTCGGGCCGGTACTACGAGCAGTACTTC.

The gene calls are TRBV4-1 and TRBJ2-3; unclear D gene. V shed 1 base and J shed 1 base, with 3 bases lying between them. This CDR3 region has 13 residues. Germline CDR1 MGHRA, CDR2 YSYEKL. The chain's CDR3 is CASSQAGTDTQYF. The DNA of the CDR3 is TGCGCCAGCAGCCAAGCGGGCACAGATACGCAGTATTTT.

This clone came up once. As DNA, the CDR3 is TGCGCCAGCACGACAGGGGGCGTTAATATGAACACTGAAGCTTTCTTT. It yields the protein CASTTGGVNMNTEAFF. V usage is TRBV5-1 and J usage is TRBJ1-1; 10 bases line up with TRBD1. CDR3 length: 16 residues. J lost 0 bases, V lost 6 bases, and 8 bases had no gene match. Germline assignment: CDR1 SGHRS and CDR2 YFSETQ.

The chain couples TRBV6-6 to TRBJ1-4; D uncertain. The V end lost 4 bases, the J end lost 7 bases, and 16 bases lay between the germline ends. The CDR3 sequence is 15 residues long. Germline V gives CDR1 MNHNY, CDR2 SVGAGI (reference sequence). The DNA of the CDR3 is TGTGCCAGCAGTTTCTCAGGACTCGCGGTTGAAAAACTGTTTTTT. This translates into CASSFSGLAVEKLFF.

The chain joins TRBV2 to TRBJ1-2, with a possible D match to TRBD1 (6 bases). There are 12 residues in the CDR3. Germline CDR1 is SNHLY and CDR2 is FYNNEI. V lost 5 bases and J lost 6, with 10 bases in between. The CDR3 region has the DNA TGTGCCAGCAGTTTACAGGGAAATGGCTACACCTTC. Its translation is CASSLQGNGYTF.

J is TRBJ2-1 and V is TRBV5-1, with 9 bases aligning to TRBD1. The ends lost 4 bases at V and 4 bases at J; junction bases unmatched: 3. CDR1 SGHRS and CDR2 YFSETQ come from the germline V gene. The CDR3 is 14 residues long. DNA of the CDR3: TGCGCCAGCAGCGAAGACAGGGGGTACAATGAGCAGTTCTTC. This codes for CASSEDRGYNEQFF.

This sequence joins TRBV24-1 and TRBJ2-3; 7 bases match TRBD1. This CDR3 has 15 amino acids. Germline CDR1 reads KGHDR; CDR2 reads SFDVKD. With 3 bases clipped from V and 0 bases from J, the junction kept 2 bases outside the gene matches. The CDR3 bases are TGTGCCACCAGTGATGTCAGGGGGAGCACAGATACGCAGTATTTT. Residues: CATSDVRGSTDTQYF.

The chain combines TRBV5-4 with TRBJ1-2, with a possible D match to TRBD1 (5 bases). The CDR3 runs 14 residues. The V and J ends lost 4 bases and 4 bases respectively, with 14 bases between them. CDR1 is SGHNT and CDR2 is YYREEE in the germline V gene (reference sequence). CDR3 in amino acids: CASSPSGFAYGYTF. The CDR3 region has the DNA TGTGCCAGCAGCCCCTCAGGGTTTGCCTATGGCTACACCTTC.

Points on this clone: The sample holds other DNA sequences that translate to the same CDR3. The chain uses TRBV3-1 (or the pseudogene TRBV3-2) and TRBJ2-3; 10 positions agree with TRBD2. Trimming removed 4 bases from V and 1 base from J; junction bases left unmatched: 2. Germline lookup yields CDR1 LGHDT and CDR2 YNNKEL (reference sequence). The CDR3 sequence is 15 residues long. This chain's CDR3 is CASSPGLAGTDTQYF. The CDR3, as DNA: TGTGCCAGCAGCCCCGGACTAGCGGGCACAGATACGCAGTATTTT.

The chain employs TRBV18 and TRBJ1-5; the D is unclear. Trimming took off 2 bases at V and 4 bases at J, with 6 bases between the two ends. Germline CDR1 and CDR2: KGHSH and LQKENI. This CDR3 has 13 amino acids. In DNA, the CDR3 is TGTGCCAGCTCACCAGGCTTAAATCAGCCCCAGCATTTT. This gives the protein CASSPGLNQPQHF.

Concerning this clone itself: Other DNA sequences of this sample code for an identical CDR3. The rearrangement joins TRBV12-3 or TRBV12-4 to TRBJ1-1; TRBD1 is a possible D gene (6 bases). V was cut by 3 bases and J by 1 base, with 6 bases left in between. This CDR3 region has 13 residues. CDR3 in amino acids: CASSLGQNTEAFF. The DNA for the CDR3 is TGTGCCAGCAGTTTGGGACAGAACACTGAAGCTTTCTTT.

The chain is built from TRBV7-8 and TRBJ1-2, with a weak D call TRBD1 (5 bases). Trimming pared 5 bases from V and 0 bases from J, leaving 16 bases between. Germline CDR1 and CDR2: SGHVS and FQNEAQ. The CDR3 runs 16 residues. The CDR3 nucleotides are TGTGCCAGCAGCCCTACTCGCTCGACAGCTAACTATGGCTACACCTTC. The encoded protein is CASSPTRSTANYGYTF.

The rearrangement joins TRBV3-1 (or the pseudogene TRBV3-2) to TRBJ2-4, with 7 bases fitting TRBD1. Trimming took 0 bases from V and 9 from J; bases not matched to a gene: 14. CDR1 is LGHDT and CDR2 is YNNKEL in the germline V gene (reference sequence). This CDR3 comprises 17 residues. The CDR3 DNA reads TGTGCCAGCAGCCAAGACGTGGCGAGGGGGCGTTACGGCATTCAGTACTTC. It translates to CASSQDVARGRYGIQYF.

The V call is TRBV6-6, the J call TRBJ2-1, with a possible D match to TRBD2 (7 bases). The V end was cut by 7 bases, the J end by 5 bases, with 18 bases between. The length of the CDR3 is 15 residues. The V gene's germline CDR1 is MNHNY and CDR2 SVGAGI (reference sequence). The CDR3 sequence: CASTWSGGRNNEQFF. The CDR3 DNA is TGTGCCAGCACCTGGTCGGGGGGCAGAAACAATGAGCAGTTCTTC.

This clone was detected once. CDR3 coding DNA: TGCGCCAGCAGTGAGTCTTTGGGCGTTAAAGCTTTCTTT. Translated, it gives CASSESLGVKAFF. The chain has TRBV10-2 and TRBJ1-1; D unresolved. The germline gives CDR1 WSHSY, CDR2 SAAADI. The CDR3 covers 13 residues. V gave up 0 bases and J gave up 9 bases, with 11 bases separating them.